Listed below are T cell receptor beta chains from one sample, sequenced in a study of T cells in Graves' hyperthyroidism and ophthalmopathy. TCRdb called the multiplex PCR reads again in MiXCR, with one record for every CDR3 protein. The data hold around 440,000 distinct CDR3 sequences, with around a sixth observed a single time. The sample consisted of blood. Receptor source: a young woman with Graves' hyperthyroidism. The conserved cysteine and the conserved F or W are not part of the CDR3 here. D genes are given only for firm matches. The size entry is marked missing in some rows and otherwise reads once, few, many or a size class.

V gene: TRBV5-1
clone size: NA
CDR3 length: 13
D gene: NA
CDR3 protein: ASSSGRSSYNEQF

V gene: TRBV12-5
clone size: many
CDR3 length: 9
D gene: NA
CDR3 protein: ASGLNTEAF

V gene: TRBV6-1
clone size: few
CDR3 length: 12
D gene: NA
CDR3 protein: ASSPATRNQPQH

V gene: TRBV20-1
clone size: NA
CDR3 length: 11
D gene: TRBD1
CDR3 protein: SAGDRGTDTQY

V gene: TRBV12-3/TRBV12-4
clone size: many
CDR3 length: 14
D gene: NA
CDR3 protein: ASSLRATGSYNEQF

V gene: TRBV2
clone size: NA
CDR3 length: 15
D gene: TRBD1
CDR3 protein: ASSELDRGRANYGYT

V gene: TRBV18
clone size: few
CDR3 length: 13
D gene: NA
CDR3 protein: ASSPPLRQNTEAF

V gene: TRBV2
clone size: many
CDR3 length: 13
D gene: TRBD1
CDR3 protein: ASREFTGGEGPQH

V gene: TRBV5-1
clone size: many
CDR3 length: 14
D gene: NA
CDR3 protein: ASSPGQGFMNTEAF

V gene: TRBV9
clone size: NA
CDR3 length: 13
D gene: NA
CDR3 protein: ASSVAEGRGEKLF

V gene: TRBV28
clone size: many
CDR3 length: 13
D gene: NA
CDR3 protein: ASSTRDRDLDEQY

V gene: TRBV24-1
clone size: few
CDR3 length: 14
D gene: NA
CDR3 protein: ATSDSWTGKTDTQY

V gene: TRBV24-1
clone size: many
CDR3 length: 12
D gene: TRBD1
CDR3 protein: ATSRPGQGLGAF

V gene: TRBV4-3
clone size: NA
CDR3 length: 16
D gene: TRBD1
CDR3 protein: ASSQHPTGTGGYNEQF

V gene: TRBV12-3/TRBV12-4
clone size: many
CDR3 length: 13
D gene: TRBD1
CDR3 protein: ASSTRRTGDHEQY

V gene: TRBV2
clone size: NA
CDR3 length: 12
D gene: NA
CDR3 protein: ASKDFGPYGAQY

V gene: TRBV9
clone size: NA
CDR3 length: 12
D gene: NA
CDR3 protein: ASSPGVDNYGYT

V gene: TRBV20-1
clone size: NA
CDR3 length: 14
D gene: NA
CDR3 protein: SARGWRGEFTGELF

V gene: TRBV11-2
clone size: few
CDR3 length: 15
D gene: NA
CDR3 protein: ASSFSLRQINNSPLH

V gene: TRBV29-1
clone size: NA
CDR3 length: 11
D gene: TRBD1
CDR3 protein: SVRRQGAYEQY

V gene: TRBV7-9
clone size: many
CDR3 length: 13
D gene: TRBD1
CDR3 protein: ASSPRTGPADTQY

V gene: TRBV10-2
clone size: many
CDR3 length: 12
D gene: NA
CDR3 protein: ASSEVRLSEKLF

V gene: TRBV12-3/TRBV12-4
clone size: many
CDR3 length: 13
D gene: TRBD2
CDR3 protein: ASRLGLAGGETQY

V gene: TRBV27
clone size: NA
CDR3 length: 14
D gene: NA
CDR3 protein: DCSPVDRTGLYEQY

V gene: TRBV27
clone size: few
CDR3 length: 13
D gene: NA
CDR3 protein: ASSLEDSVYNEQF

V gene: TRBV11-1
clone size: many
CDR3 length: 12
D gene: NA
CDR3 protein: ASSPTFRANVLT

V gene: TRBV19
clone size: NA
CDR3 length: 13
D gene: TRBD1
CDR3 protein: ATTRRDRGNTEAF

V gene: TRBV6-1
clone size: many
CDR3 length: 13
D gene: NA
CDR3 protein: ASSEGLVSNYGYT

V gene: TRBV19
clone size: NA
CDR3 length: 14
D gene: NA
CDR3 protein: ASSARRGRNNSPLH

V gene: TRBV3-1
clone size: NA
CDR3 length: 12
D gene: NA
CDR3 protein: ASSHGRRARTIY

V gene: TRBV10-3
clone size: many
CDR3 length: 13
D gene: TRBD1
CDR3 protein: AISESRQGAPEAF

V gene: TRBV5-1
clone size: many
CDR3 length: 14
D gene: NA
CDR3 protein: ASSLETGPPNTEAF

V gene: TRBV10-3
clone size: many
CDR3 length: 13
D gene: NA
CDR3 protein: AIRDSPNSGYEQY

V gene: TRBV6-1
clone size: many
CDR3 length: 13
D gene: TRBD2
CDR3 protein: ASRALAGGTDTQY

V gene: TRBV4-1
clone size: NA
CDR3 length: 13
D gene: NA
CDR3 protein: ASSQGNSPSYEQY

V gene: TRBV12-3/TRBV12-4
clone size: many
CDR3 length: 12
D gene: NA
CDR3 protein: ASSRGGAMGGYT

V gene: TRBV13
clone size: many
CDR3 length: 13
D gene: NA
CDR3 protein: ASSLGQGGANVLT

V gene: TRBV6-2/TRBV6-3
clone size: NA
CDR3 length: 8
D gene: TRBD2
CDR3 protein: ASRGGPPF

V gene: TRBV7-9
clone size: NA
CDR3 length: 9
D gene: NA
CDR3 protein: ASSKDIGYT

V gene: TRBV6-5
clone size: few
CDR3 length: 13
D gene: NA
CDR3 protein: ASSSRGGLPGGYT

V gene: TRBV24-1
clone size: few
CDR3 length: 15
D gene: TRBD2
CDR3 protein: ATSDNSAGLAGAEQY